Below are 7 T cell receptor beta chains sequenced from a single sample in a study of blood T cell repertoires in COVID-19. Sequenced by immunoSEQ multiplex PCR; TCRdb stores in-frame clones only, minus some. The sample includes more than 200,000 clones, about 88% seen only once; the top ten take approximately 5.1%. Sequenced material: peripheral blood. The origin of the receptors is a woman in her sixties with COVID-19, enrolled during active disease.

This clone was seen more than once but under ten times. The CDR3 reads CASSPRRVAEAFF. Here the CDR3 DNA reads TGTGCCAGCAGCCCTAGGAGGGTGGCTGAAGCTTTCTTT. The V call is TRBV7-9, the J call TRBJ1-1; D is unresolved. Trimming stripped 5 bases from V and 6 bases from J, with 13 bases between. This CDR3 spans 13 amino acids. The germline gives CDR1 SEHNR, CDR2 FQNEAQ (reference sequence). Full variable domain (outside the CDR3, taken from reference TRBV7-9 and TRBJ1-1): DTGVSQNPRHKITKRGQNVTFRCDPISEHNRLYWYRQTLGQGPEFLTYFQNEAQLEKSRLLSDRFSAERPKGSFSTLEIQRTEQGDSAMYLCASSPRRVAEAFFGQGTRLTVV.

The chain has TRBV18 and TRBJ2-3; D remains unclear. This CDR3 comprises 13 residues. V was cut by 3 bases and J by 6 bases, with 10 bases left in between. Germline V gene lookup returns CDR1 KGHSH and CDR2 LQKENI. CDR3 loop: CASSPMVADTQYF. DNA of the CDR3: TGTGCCAGCTCACCGATGGTAGCCGATACGCAGTATTTT.

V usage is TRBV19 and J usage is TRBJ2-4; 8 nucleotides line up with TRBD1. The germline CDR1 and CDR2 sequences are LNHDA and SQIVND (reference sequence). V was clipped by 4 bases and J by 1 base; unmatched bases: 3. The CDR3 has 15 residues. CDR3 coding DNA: TGTGCCAGTAGTACCAGACAGGGGGCCAAAAACATTCAGTACTTC. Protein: CASSTRQGAKNIQYF.

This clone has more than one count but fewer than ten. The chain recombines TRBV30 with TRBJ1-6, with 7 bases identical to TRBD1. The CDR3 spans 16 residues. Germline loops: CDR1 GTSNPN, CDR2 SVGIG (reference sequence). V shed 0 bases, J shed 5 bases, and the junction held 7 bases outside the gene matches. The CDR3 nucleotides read TGTGCCTGGAGTGTACGGAAGGGGGCCAATAATTCACCCCTCCACTTT. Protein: CAWSVRKGANNSPLHF.

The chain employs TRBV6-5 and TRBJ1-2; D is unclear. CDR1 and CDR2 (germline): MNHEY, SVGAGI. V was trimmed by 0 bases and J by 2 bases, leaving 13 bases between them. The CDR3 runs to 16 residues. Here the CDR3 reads CASSYSRSAHNYGYTF. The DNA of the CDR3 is TGTGCCAGCAGTTACTCGAGGTCAGCACACAACTATGGCTACACCTTC.

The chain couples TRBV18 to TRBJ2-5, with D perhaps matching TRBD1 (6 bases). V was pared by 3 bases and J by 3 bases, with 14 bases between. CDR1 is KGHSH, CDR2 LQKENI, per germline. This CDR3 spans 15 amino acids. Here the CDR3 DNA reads TGTGCCAGCTCACCGATGGGGGCTACTAAAGAGACCCAGTACTTC. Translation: CASSPMGATKETQYF.

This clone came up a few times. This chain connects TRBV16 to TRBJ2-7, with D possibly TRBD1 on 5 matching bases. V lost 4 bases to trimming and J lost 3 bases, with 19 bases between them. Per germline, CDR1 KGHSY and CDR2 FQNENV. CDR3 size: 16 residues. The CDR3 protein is CASSRTLGLEGYEQYF. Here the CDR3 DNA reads TGTGCCAGCAGCCGGACGTTGGGGCTAGAAGGCTACGAGCAGTACTTC.